There are a few counts of the clone carrying this TCR beta chain. As handled by the study authors: It was from reference gene primer amplification that nucleated cell counts were estimated. Data came from immunoSEQ multiplex PCR; TCRdb stores just in-frame clones and leaves some out. From that table come the V and J calls and clone size; the DNA was used to work out D and trimming. The sample consists of about 170,000 clones, 80% to 90% of them appearing once. Losses at the gene ends were 4 bases for V and 9 bases for J; bases not matched to a gene: 13. The V gene's germline CDR1 is SGDLS and CDR2 YYNGEE. This CDR3 contains 16 residues. These data come from a study of blood T cell repertoires in COVID-19. Across the study: Acute and convalescent COVID-19 samples came from the United States, Italy and Spain. Nucleic acid was either cDNA or gDNA, and it came from T cells, B-cell-depleted T cells, or PBMCs.

This clonotype was obtained from a man in his forties who had recovered from COVID-19. V and J are TRBV9 and TRBJ1-6; 7 nucleotides agree with TRBD1. Sequenced input: peripheral blood. CDR3 protein: CASSSGGLISGSPLHF. The DNA for the CDR3 is TGTGCCAGCAGCTCAGGGGGGCTTATATCCGGTTCACCCCTCCACTTT.